A single sample gave rise to the 11 T cell receptor beta chains below, sequenced in a study of cytomegalovirus exposure and HLA in healthy donors. PCR amplification relied on 60 Vbeta primers (plus 13 Jbeta primers). Clones were read by immunoSEQ multiplex PCR, and TCRdb kept only the in-frame ones, dropping some. This table holds about 140,000 clones, about three quarters found once. Sequenced sample: PBMCs. These receptors were taken from a human donor in good health.

The CDR3 region has the DNA TGTGCCAGCAGGGAGACAGGTAACACTGAAGCTTTCTTT. Translated: CASRETGNTEAFF. The rearrangement joins TRBV6-1 to TRBJ1-1, with D maybe TRBD1 (6 bases). Germline V gene lookup returns CDR1 MNHNS and CDR2 SASEGT. The CDR3 consists of 13 residues. V was clipped by 6 bases and J by 2 bases, with 10 bases between them.

The chain joins TRBV7-8 to TRBJ1-3; D gene uncertain. Germline CDR1 is SGHVS and CDR2 is FQNEAQ. The V end was cut by 3 bases, the J end by 4 bases, with 16 bases between. The CDR3 sequence is 16 residues long. The CDR3 DNA follows: TGTGCCAGCAGCTTTGTCCGGCGGGAAGGAGGAAACACCATATATTTT. It translates to CASSFVRREGGNTIYF.

Here the CDR3 reads CASHRRDTQLEKLFF. CDR3 coding DNA: TGTGCCAGCCACCGCCGGGACACACAATTAGAAAAACTGTTTTTT. This chain links TRBV5-6 with TRBJ1-4, with D possibly being TRBD1 (6 bases). The CDR3 totals 15 residues. V lost 7 bases, J lost 8 bases, and 21 bases lay in between. From germline, CDR1 is SGHDT and CDR2 YYEEEE.

This clone was seen a single time. The genes are TRBV7-8 and TRBJ2-2, with D uncertain. Germline V gene sequence: CDR1 SGHVS, CDR2 FQNEAQ. The CDR3 totals 17 residues. V dropped 1 base and J dropped 0 bases, with 12 bases sitting between them. Written as DNA, the CDR3 is TGTGCCAGCAGCTTAGTGACTGGCCACGCGAACACCGGGGAGCTGTTTTTT. It specifies CASSLVTGHANTGELFF.

The rearrangement joins TRBV6-5 to TRBJ1-1; 7 nucleotides align to TRBD1. Germline V gives CDR1 MNHEY, CDR2 SVGAGI. This CDR3 region has 16 residues. The V and J ends lost 3 bases and 0 bases, in that order; junction bases with no gene match: 7. CDR3 amino acids: CASSYSAGGMNTEAFF. The CDR3 coding sequence is TGTGCCAGCAGTTATAGTGCAGGGGGGATGAACACTGAAGCTTTCTTT.

The chain couples TRBV7-8 to TRBJ2-3, with 11 positions matching TRBD2. CDR1 and CDR2 (germline): SGHVS, FQNEAQ. This CDR3 spans 16 amino acids. Trimming cost V 5 bases and J 3 bases; bases outside gene matches: 7. The CDR3 loop is CASSRLLAGGTDTQYF. The DNA of the CDR3 is TGTGCCAGCAGCCGCCTCCTAGCGGGGGGAACAGATACGCAGTATTTT.

The CDR3 loop reads CAARLSLGVNEQFF. The CDR3 bases are TGTGCCGCACGCCTTTCCCTCGGGGTAAATGAGCAGTTCTTC. V gene TRBV28 combines with J gene TRBJ2-1; TRBD2 might be the D (5 bases). Germline CDR1 reads MDHEN; CDR2 reads SYDVKM. V lost 11 bases and J lost 7, with 21 bases in between. There are 14 residues in the CDR3.

The J gene is TRBJ1-6, the V gene TRBV5-1; a weak D match, TRBD1 (5 bases). V shed 1 base and J shed 10 bases, with 12 bases lying between them. The CDR3 totals 14 residues. Germline V gene sequence: CDR1 SGHRS, CDR2 YFSETQ. CDR3 sequence (DNA): TGCGCCAGCAGCTTGCCGGGGGGTAACTCACCCCTCCACTTT. Translation gives CASSLPGGNSPLHF.

The V and J genes are TRBV9 and TRBJ1-2; 9 nucleotides align to TRBD1. Per the germline V gene, CDR1 is SGDLS and CDR2 is YYNGEE. J was trimmed by 4 bases and V by 0 bases; bases with no gene match: 4. The CDR3 has 15 residues. In DNA form, the CDR3 reads TGTGCCAGCAGCGTAGATACGGGACAGGGCTATGGCTACACCTTC. It specifies CASSVDTGQGYGYTF.

The V gene is TRBV6-5, the J gene TRBJ2-1, with a weak D call TRBD2 (6 bases). V shed 6 bases and J shed 10 bases, with 19 bases lying between them. This CDR3 spans 14 amino acids. The germline V gene has CDR1 MNHEY and CDR2 SVGAGI. CDR3 loop: CASSPGGPEAEQFF. CDR3 sequence (DNA): TGTGCCAGCAGCCCCGGGGGTCCGGAAGCAGAGCAGTTCTTC.

The genes are TRBV21-1 and TRBJ2-7; the DNA was not compared with TRBD2, the D call given in the table. TRBV21-1 is a listed pseudogene. The CDR3 totals 18 residues. The CDR3 DNA sequence: TGTGCCAGCAGCAAAGGGGGACCGTCTCGCGGGAGGTCCTACGAGCAGTACTTC. It specifies CASSKGGPSRGRSYEQYF.